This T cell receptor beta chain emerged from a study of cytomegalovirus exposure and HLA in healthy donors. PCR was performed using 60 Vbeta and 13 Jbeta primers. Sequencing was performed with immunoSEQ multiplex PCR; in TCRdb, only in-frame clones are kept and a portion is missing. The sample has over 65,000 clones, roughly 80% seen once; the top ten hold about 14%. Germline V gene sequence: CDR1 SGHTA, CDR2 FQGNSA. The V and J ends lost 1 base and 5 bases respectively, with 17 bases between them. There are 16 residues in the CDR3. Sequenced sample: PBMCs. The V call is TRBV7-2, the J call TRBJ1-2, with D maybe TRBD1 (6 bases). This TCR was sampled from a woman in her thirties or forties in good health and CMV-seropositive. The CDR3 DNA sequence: TGTGCCAGCAGCTTAGTCGCGACAGGAAGGGCATATGGCTACACCTTC. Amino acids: CASSLVATGRAYGYTF.